The 14 T cell receptor beta chains reported below all come from one sample, sequenced in a study of radiotherapy plus CTLA-4 blockade in lung cancer. Here immunoSEQ multiplex PCR was the method, and the copy in TCRdb shows in-frame clones only, minus some. The sample has about 82,000 clones; roughly 70% are singletons. The sequenced sample was peripheral blood, obtained from a patient treated with radiotherapy plus ipilimumab. The receptors here all came from a human donor with non-small cell lung cancer that progressed on radiotherapy plus ipilimumab.

This rearrangement joins TRBV2 to TRBJ2-6; D gene uncertain. Germline loops: CDR1 SNHLY, CDR2 FYNNEI. The CDR3 extends over 17 amino acids. Trimming took 4 bases from V and 3 from J, leaving 16 bases between them. CDR3 DNA: TGTGCCAGCAGTGGCCGTCCCGGTTTGTTTGGGGCCAACGTCCTGACTTTC. It yields the protein CASSGRPGLFGANVLTF.

This clone was counted once. This rearrangement joins TRBV7-2 to TRBJ2-7; 7 bases map to TRBD1. Trimming at V came to 4 bases and at J to 6 bases, leaving 3 bases not matched to a gene. CDR3 length: 12 residues. Germline V CDR1 and CDR2: SGHTA, FQGNSA. DNA for the CDR3: TGTGCCAGCAGCTCGACAGGGCCCGAGCAGTACTTC. It codes for CASSSTGPEQYF.

V is TRBV30 and J is TRBJ2-1; 8 nucleotides line up with TRBD2. The CDR3 spans 15 residues. CDR1 and CDR2 from the germline V gene are GTSNPN and SVGIG (reference sequence). V lost 5 bases, J lost 7 bases, and 13 bases stayed unmatched. CDR3 residues: CAWVPGRGGNNEQFF. Written as DNA, the CDR3 is TGTGCCTGGGTCCCAGGTCGGGGGGGTAATAATGAGCAGTTCTTC.

Concerning this clone itself: Other DNA sequences of this sample code for an identical CDR3. This chain joins TRBV4-1 and TRBJ1-4, with a tentative D call TRBD1 (5 bases). V lost 0 bases to trimming and J lost 5 bases, with 19 bases between them. Germline V gene data show CDR1 as MGHRA and CDR2 as YSYEKL. The CDR3 consists of 18 residues. Here the CDR3 reads CASSQDRPGPSRNEKLFF. Written as DNA, the CDR3 is TGCGCCAGCAGCCAAGATCGGCCAGGGCCTTCTAGAAATGAAAAACTGTTTTTT.

This chain connects TRBV7-8 to TRBJ2-3; 10 bases map to TRBD1. V trimming: 3 bases; J trimming: 4 bases; junction bases outside the gene matches: 4. Germline V gene lookup returns CDR1 SGHVS and CDR2 FQNEAQ. The CDR3 loop spans 15 amino acids. CDR3 in amino acids: CASSFRDRGADTQYF. The DNA for the CDR3 is TGTGCCAGCAGCTTCCGGGACAGGGGCGCAGATACGCAGTATTTT.

Points on this clone: Germline and junction disagree at one end, which may indicate a read error. The rearrangement uses TRBV7-7 and TRBJ2-3, with D unresolved. Germline V gives CDR1 SSHAT, CDR2 FNYEAQ (reference sequence). This CDR3 comprises 14 residues. This chain's CDR3 is CASSQGNPTDTQYF. The CDR3 DNA sequence: TGTGCTAGCAGCCAAGGGAATCCCACAGATACGCAGTATTTT.

The chain recombines TRBV9 with TRBJ1-5, with a weak D call TRBD1 (5 bases). Germline V gene lookup returns CDR1 SGDLS and CDR2 YYNGEE. The length of the CDR3 is 16 residues. Trimming removed 0 bases at V and 1 base at J, with 11 bases between. In nucleotides, the CDR3 is TGTGCCAGCAGCGTAGCCAAGGGGACGAGCAATCAGCCCCAGCATTTT. Amino acids: CASSVAKGTSNQPQHF.

The V call is TRBV7-1, the J call TRBJ2-7; 9 nucleotides align to TRBD2. Being an ORF, TRBV7-1 has a function that is uncertain. V lost 3 bases, J lost 6 bases, and 36 bases stayed unmatched. This CDR3 spans 24 amino acids. For the CDR3, the DNA is TGTGCCAGCAGCTCCCCCGCACCCCTTAGGGCTAGGAAAAAGCGGGAGGCCCCCAAAGTCGAGCAGTACTTC. Translation: CASSSPAPLRARKKREAPKVEQYF.

The CDR3 loop is CASSSVRQGGVTEAFF. The CDR3 DNA reads TGTGCCAGCAGTTCCGTCCGACAGGGAGGGGTCACTGAAGCTTTCTTT. The rearrangement joins TRBV5-8 to TRBJ1-1, with 7 bases fitting TRBD1. CDR1 and CDR2 from the germline V gene are SGHTS and YDEGEE. J was trimmed by 4 bases and V by 5 bases; bases with no gene match: 14. The CDR3 extends over 16 amino acids. The variable domain in full, with the rest retrieved from reference TRBV5-8 and TRBJ1-1, is EAGVTQSPTHLIKTRGQQATLRCSPISGHTSVYWYQQALGLGLQFLLWYDEGEERNRGNFPPRFSGRQFPNYSSELNVNALELEDSALYLCASSSVRQGGVTEAFFGQGTRLTVV.

This clone was seen repeatedly, ten times or more. The rearrangement links TRBV5-4 to TRBJ2-7; D might be TRBD1 (6 bases). The V end lost 4 bases, the J end lost 6 bases, and 14 bases lay between the germline ends. The V gene's germline CDR1 is SGHNT and CDR2 YYREEE (reference sequence). CDR3 length: 13 residues. The CDR3 sequence is CASSLRGSGEQYF. CDR3 in DNA: TGTGCCAGCAGCCTGAGGGGGTCTGGCGAGCAGTACTTC.

This chain joins TRBV6-1 and TRBJ1-1; possibly TRBD1 for D (5 bases). Per germline, CDR1 MNHNS and CDR2 SASEGT. This CDR3 has 14 residues. V gave up 4 bases and J gave up 10 bases, with 19 bases separating them. The CDR3 sequence: CASSVPTEGFGAFF. The CDR3 region has the DNA TGTGCCAGCAGTGTCCCAACCGAGGGGTTTGGAGCTTTCTTT.

Only one count was recorded for this clone. V is TRBV27 and J is TRBJ1-5; D might be TRBD1 (6 bases). Germline V gene data show CDR1 as MNHEY and CDR2 as SMNVEV (reference sequence). The V gene lost 6 bases and the J gene lost 2 bases, with 14 bases spanning the gap. The CDR3 contains 15 residues. The CDR3 DNA is TGTGCCAGCAGCGGGGGGGGCCCGGGCAATCAGCCCCAGCATTTT. It specifies CASSGGGPGNQPQHF.

The V and J genes are TRBV10-2 and TRBJ2-1, with D possibly being TRBD1 (6 bases). CDR1 and CDR2 from the germline V gene are WSHSY and SAAADI. This CDR3 has 15 amino acids. Trimming shortened V by 5 bases and J by 6 bases, and 17 bases separated the two germline ends. CDR3 DNA: TGCGCCAGCAGTTCCGAAGGACAGCCGTTCAATGAGCAGTTCTTC. This translates into CASSSEGQPFNEQFF.

CDR3 in DNA: TGTGCCAGTAGTGTAGGACTAGCGGGGTCCCTACATCAAGAGACCCAGTACTTC. This gives the protein CASSVGLAGSLHQETQYF. The chain recombines TRBV19 with TRBJ2-5; 12 positions agree with TRBD2. The CDR3 is made up of 18 amino acids. Trimming took 5 bases from V and 2 from J; bases not matched to a gene: 12. The germline CDR1 and CDR2 sequences are LNHDA and SQIVND (reference sequence).